The clone carrying this T cell receptor beta chain was recorded many times. What it binds is not known. The sample belongs to a study of T cells in Graves' hyperthyroidism and ophthalmopathy. Looking at the study overall: Prior to any treatment, at the point of initial diagnosis, peripheral blood was collected.

The study, taken as a whole, reports: Researchers found most expanded thyroid clonotypes above 0.001 in blood as well.

Amplification yielded TCR beta CDR3 regions, with RNA transcripts as the source. An initial round of RT-PCR targeting the TCR CDR3 relied on the HTBI primer set. TCRdb re-analysed the multiplex PCR reads in MiXCR, keeping a single row per CDR3 protein. Of roughly 300,000 distinct CDR3 sequences detected, about 18% appear once; the ten largest clones hold approximately 54%. Orbital computed tomography, thyroid ultrasound, serum thyroxine and TRAb, and clinical symptoms together informed the diagnoses. In germline, CDR1 is LGHDT, CDR2 YNNKEL (reference sequence). This CDR3 is built from 15 residues. V gave up 4 bases and J gave up 6 bases; unmatched junction bases: 6.

This receptor was identified in a woman aged 45-60 years with Graves' hyperthyroidism. V is TRBV3-1 and J is TRBJ2-5, with 12 bases lining up with TRBD2. Sequenced material: blood. The CDR3 nucleotides read TGTGCCAGCAGCCTCACTAGCGGGGGGTTTAAGACCCAGTACTTC. Protein sequence: CASSLTSGGFKTQYF.